This entry features one T cell receptor (beta chain) sequence. This sample is drawn from a study of blood T cell repertoires in COVID-19. Study information: Donors in the United States, Italy and Spain gave samples during acute or convalescent COVID-19. PBMCs, B-cell-depleted T cells, or T cells provided the cDNA or gDNA that made up the material.

During active infection, Seattle patients enrolled and were then monitored through disease. The CDR3 contains 19 residues. Deletions cut 1 base from V and 9 bases from J, with 27 bases between. Germline CDR1 reads MGHRA; CDR2 reads YSYEKL. Original analysis: It was from reference gene primer amplification that nucleated cell counts were estimated. The data were produced by immunoSEQ multiplex PCR, yet TCRdb's version contains in-frame clones alone and is incomplete. The DNA was the basis for D and trimming; V, J and clone size are from that table. The sample holds 40,000 to 60,000 clones, 87% seen once.

V is TRBV4-1 and J is TRBJ1-4; no reliable D call. The sample taken for sequencing was peripheral blood. This TCR was sampled from a woman at least 80 years old with COVID-19, enrolled during active disease. The CDR3 is CASSQGLFSVAGLGKKLFF. The CDR3 DNA reads as TGCGCCAGCAGCCAAGGATTATTCAGTGTGGCGGGGTTGGGGAAAAAACTGTTTTTT.